A selection of T cell receptor beta chains follows, all from one sample in a study of post-analysis software for immune sequencing data. One entry per CDR3 protein, called by TCRdb with MiXCR from the PCR reads. The repertoire holds roughly 800,000 distinct CDR3 sequences, with under 60% as singletons. The sequenced sample consisted of blood. The receptor source for this set is a girl aged 10-17 years with multiple sclerosis. CDR3s include the opening cysteine and the closing phenylalanine or tryptophan. Fields, in order: V gene, D gene, J gene, clone size, CDR3 protein, CDR3 DNA. A D gene is named only where the DNA matches it firmly. Only some rows state a clone size, as once, few, many or a class for expanded clones.

v_gene: TRBV7-8
d_gene: TRBD2
j_gene: TRBJ2-1
abundance: .
CDR3aa: CASSFCGSCEQFF
CDR3nt: TGTGCCAGCAGCTTCTGCGGGAGCTGTGAGCAGTTCTTC

v_gene: TRBV27
d_gene: .
j_gene: TRBJ2-7
abundance: few
CDR3aa: CASSPRRAGYEQYF
CDR3nt: TGTGCCAGCAGCCCCCGTAGGGCGGGTTACGAGCAGTACTTC

v_gene: TRBV5-1
d_gene: TRBD1
j_gene: TRBJ2-7
abundance: .
CDR3aa: CASSELTGSSYEQYF
CDR3nt: TGCGCCAGCAGCGAATTGACAGGGTCCTCCTACGAGCAGTACTTC

v_gene: TRBV29-1
d_gene: .
j_gene: TRBJ1-5
abundance: few
CDR3aa: CSSHSREDSNQPQHF
CDR3nt: TGCAGCTCCCACAGTAGGGAAGATAGCAATCAGCCCCAGCATTTT

v_gene: TRBV9
d_gene: TRBD2
j_gene: TRBJ2-1
abundance: .
CDR3aa: CASSVGGSGSDNEQFF
CDR3nt: TGTGCCAGCAGCGTAGGCGGTAGCGGGAGCGACAATGAGCAGTTCTTC

v_gene: TRBV20-1
d_gene: .
j_gene: TRBJ2-7
abundance: .
CDR3aa: CSAGIYEQYF
CDR3nt: TGCAGTGCCGGCATCTACGAGCAGTACTTC

v_gene: TRBV15
d_gene: .
j_gene: TRBJ2-7
abundance: few
CDR3aa: CATSVTGNRNEQYF
CDR3nt: TGTGCCACCAGCGTTACAGGGAATCGGAACGAGCAGTACTTC

v_gene: TRBV2
d_gene: TRBD1
j_gene: TRBJ1-2
abundance: .
CDR3aa: CASRGDRDRGSNYGYTF
CDR3nt: TGTGCCAGCAGAGGAGACCGGGACAGGGGATCAAACTATGGCTACACCTTC

v_gene: TRBV6-6
d_gene: TRBD2
j_gene: TRBJ2-3
abundance: few
CDR3aa: CASSPLASGSADTQYF
CDR3nt: TGTGCCAGCAGTCCCCTCGCTAGCGGGAGCGCAGATACGCAGTATTTT

v_gene: TRBV6-5
d_gene: .
j_gene: TRBJ2-6
abundance: .
CDR3aa: CASSRRVWGANVLTF
CDR3nt: TGTGCCAGCAGTAGAAGGGTGTGGGGGGCCAACGTCCTGACTTTC

v_gene: TRBV3-1
d_gene: TRBD1
j_gene: TRBJ2-1
abundance: .
CDR3aa: CASSQVGQIYEQFF
CDR3nt: TGTGCCAGCAGCCAGGTGGGACAGATTTACGAGCAGTTCTTC

v_gene: TRBV19
d_gene: TRBD1
j_gene: TRBJ1-5
abundance: once
CDR3aa: CTSTVGPGGNQPQHF
CDR3nt: TGTACCAGTACCGTGGGACCAGGGGGGAATCAGCCCCAGCATTTT

v_gene: TRBV5-1
d_gene: TRBD1
j_gene: TRBJ1-2
abundance: once
CDR3aa: CASSLSTGGREGYTF
CDR3nt: TGCGCCAGCAGCTTGTCAACAGGGGGCAGGGAAGGCTACACCTTC

v_gene: TRBV29-1
d_gene: TRBD2
j_gene: TRBJ2-5
abundance: .
CDR3aa: CSTREGRANQETQYF
CDR3nt: TGCAGCACTCGTGAAGGGAGGGCGAACCAAGAGACCCAGTACTTC

v_gene: TRBV28
d_gene: TRBD2
j_gene: TRBJ2-3
abundance: few
CDR3aa: CASSFQTSGSTDTQYF
CDR3nt: TGTGCCAGCAGTTTCCAGACTAGCGGGAGTACAGATACGCAGTATTTT

v_gene: TRBV7-9
d_gene: .
j_gene: TRBJ1-1
abundance: .
CDR3aa: CASRLTENTEAFF
CDR3nt: TGTGCCAGCAGATTGACAGAGAACACTGAAGCTTTCTTT

v_gene: TRBV4-1
d_gene: .
j_gene: TRBJ2-1
abundance: few
CDR3aa: CASSPLSSNEEQFF
CDR3nt: TGCGCCAGCAGCCCTTTGAGTTCCAACGAAGAGCAGTTCTTC

v_gene: TRBV15
d_gene: TRBD1
j_gene: TRBJ1-4
abundance: .
CDR3aa: CATSRAGTGDEKLFF
CDR3nt: TGTGCCACCAGCAGAGCCGGGACAGGAGACGAAAAACTGTTTTTT

v_gene: TRBV2
d_gene: TRBD1
j_gene: TRBJ1-5
abundance: .
CDR3aa: CASSGGQGDQPQHF
CDR3nt: TGTGCCAGCAGTGGGGGACAGGGAGATCAGCCCCAGCATTTT

v_gene: TRBV27
d_gene: .
j_gene: TRBJ2-3
abundance: few
CDR3aa: CASSLRKRLNTDTQYF
CDR3nt: TGTGCCAGCAGTTTACGGAAGCGGCTCAACACAGATACGCAGTATTTT

v_gene: TRBV20-1
d_gene: TRBD2
j_gene: TRBJ2-3
abundance: .
CDR3aa: CSAKTSGRGDTQYF
CDR3nt: TGCAGTGCGAAGACTAGCGGGAGAGGGGATACGCAGTATTTT

v_gene: TRBV20-1
d_gene: TRBD1
j_gene: TRBJ2-5
abundance: .
CDR3aa: CSAIFDAGTGIQETQYF
CDR3nt: TGCAGTGCTATCTTTGACGCTGGGACAGGGATCCAAGAGACCCAGTACTTC

v_gene: TRBV20-1
d_gene: TRBD1
j_gene: TRBJ2-5
abundance: .
CDR3aa: CSASLRTGPQETQYF
CDR3nt: TGCAGTGCTAGCCTTCGGACAGGGCCGCAAGAGACCCAGTACTTC

v_gene: TRBV20-1
d_gene: TRBD1
j_gene: TRBJ1-2
abundance: .
CDR3aa: CSARTGGGGYTF
CDR3nt: TGCAGTGCCAGGACAGGGGGTGGTGGCTACACCTTC

v_gene: TRBV5-1
d_gene: .
j_gene: TRBJ2-3
abundance: once
CDR3aa: CASSLGTASDTQYF
CDR3nt: TGCGCCAGCAGCTTAGGGACTGCCTCAGATACGCAGTATTTT

v_gene: TRBV5-1
d_gene: TRBD2
j_gene: TRBJ2-1
abundance: .
CDR3aa: CASSGGLAGGNNEQFF
CDR3nt: TGCGCCAGCAGCGGGGGACTAGCGGGAGGTAACAATGAGCAGTTCTTC

v_gene: TRBV4-2
d_gene: .
j_gene: TRBJ1-2
abundance: .
CDR3aa: CASSQEGPGTIYGYTF
CDR3nt: TGTGCCAGCAGCCAAGAGGGCCCCGGGACGATCTATGGCTACACCTTC

v_gene: TRBV12-3/TRBV12-4
d_gene: TRBD1
j_gene: TRBJ2-7
abundance: .
CDR3aa: CASSAGTETYEQYF
CDR3nt: TGTGCCAGCAGTGCCGGGACAGAAACCTACGAGCAGTACTTC

v_gene: TRBV4-3
d_gene: .
j_gene: TRBJ2-7
abundance: .
CDR3aa: CASSQEGLAGYEQYF
CDR3nt: TGCGCCAGCAGCCAAGAAGGTCTAGCTGGCTACGAGCAGTACTTC

v_gene: TRBV2
d_gene: TRBD2
j_gene: TRBJ2-1
abundance: .
CDR3aa: CASSGGLAGPSSYNEQFF
CDR3nt: TGTGCCAGCAGTGGCGGACTAGCGGGTCCGAGCTCCTACAATGAGCAGTTCTTC

v_gene: TRBV5-1
d_gene: .
j_gene: TRBJ2-3
abundance: .
CDR3aa: CASSLGGGTPNTDTQYF
CDR3nt: TGCGCCAGCAGCTTGGGCGGAGGGACACCTAACACAGATACGCAGTATTTT

v_gene: TRBV9
d_gene: .
j_gene: TRBJ2-6
abundance: few
CDR3aa: CASANSAGAGANVLTF
CDR3nt: TGTGCCAGCGCTAACAGCGCCGGGGCCGGGGCCAACGTCCTGACTTTC

v_gene: TRBV6-2/TRBV6-3
d_gene: TRBD2
j_gene: TRBJ2-1
abundance: once
CDR3aa: CASSPGTSGPRSGFF
CDR3nt: TGTGCCAGCAGTCCCGGGACTAGCGGGCCTCGCAGTGGGTTCTTC

v_gene: TRBV4-1
d_gene: TRBD2
j_gene: TRBJ2-2
abundance: .
CDR3aa: CASSQDASREGRHTGELFF
CDR3nt: TGCGCCAGCAGCCAAGATGCGAGTCGGGAGGGTCGCCACACCGGGGAGCTGTTTTTT

v_gene: TRBV11-1
d_gene: .
j_gene: TRBJ2-1
abundance: .
CDR3aa: CASCYGSYNEQFF
CDR3nt: TGTGCCAGCTGCTACGGGTCCTACAATGAGCAGTTCTTC